The rows below give T cell receptor beta chains drawn from one sample of a study of blood T cell repertoires in COVID-19. Libraries were prepared by immunoSEQ multiplex PCR; TCRdb keeps only in-frame clonotypes and omits some of them. The table has around 19,000 clones, about four fifths seen once. Sequences were obtained from peripheral blood. Source of these receptors: a middle-aged man with active or convalescent COVID-19. CDR3s include the opening cysteine and the closing phenylalanine or tryptophan. The order of the fields is D gene, V gene, clone size, J gene, CDR3 protein, CDR3 DNA. The D gene is left open where the match is weak. A row's size may be missing; if present it is once, few, many or a size class.

TRBD1	TRBV19	-	TRBJ1-1	CASSTGEGANTEAFF	TGTGCCAGTAGTACGGGTGAGGGGGCGAACACTGAAGCTTTCTTT
-	TRBV7-9	-	TRBJ1-2	CASSLVGGWAYYGYTF	TGTGCCAGCAGCTTAGTCGGTGGTTGGGCATACTATGGCTACACCTTC
TRBD2	TRBV7-2	once	TRBJ2-7	CASSPDGTSLTYEQYF	TGTGCCAGCAGCCCAGACGGGACTAGCTTAACCTACGAGCAGTACTTC
TRBD1	TRBV20-1	-	TRBJ2-7	CSASLPGQGAEEQYF	TGCAGTGCTAGTCTACCGGGACAGGGGGCAGAGGAGCAGTACTTC
TRBD1	TRBV2	-	TRBJ1-2	CASKGLVRDREGEVYGYTF	TGTGCCAGCAAGGGTCTCGTAAGGGACAGGGAGGGAGAAGTCTATGGCTACACCTTC
TRBD1	TRBV2	-	TRBJ2-7	CASSAAAGTGSYEQYF	TGTGCCAGCAGTGCAGCTGCCGGGACAGGGTCCTACGAGCAGTACTTC
-	TRBV18	-	TRBJ2-4	CASMARGQTKSAKNIQYF	TGTGCCAGCATGGCTCGTGGACAGACAAAGTCAGCCAAAAACATTCAGTACTTC
-	TRBV21-1	-	TRBJ1-1	CASSTGIATEAFF	TGTGCCAGCAGCACAGGGATTGCTACTGAAGCTTTCTTT
-	TRBV4-1	-	TRBJ2-5	CASSQATGEGGKTQYF	TGCGCCAGCAGCCAAGCGACGGGAGAGGGGGGGAAGACCCAGTACTTC
TRBD1	TRBV7-2	once	TRBJ1-6	CASRNPKQGSSYNSPLHF	TGTGCCAGCAGAAACCCCAAACAGGGGAGCTCCTATAATTCACCCCTCCACTTT
-	TRBV2	-	TRBJ1-1	CASGGSEAFF	TGTGCCAGTGGAGGGTCCGAAGCTTTCTTT
TRBD1	TRBV30	-	TRBJ2-7	CAWNRGPYEQYF	TGTGCCTGGAACAGGGGGCCCTACGAGCAGTACTTC
-	TRBV14	-	TRBJ1-3	CASSQGQPRRVNTIYF	TGTGCCAGCAGCCAAGGTCAACCTCGTCGCGTAAACACCATATATTTT
-	TRBV6-5	-	TRBJ2-2	CASSMTENTGELFF	TGTGCCAGCAGTATGACAGAGAACACCGGGGAGCTGTTTTTT
TRBD2	TRBV7-2	-	TRBJ2-5	CASSLSLAVETQYF	TGTGCCAGCAGCTTATCGCTAGCGGTAGAGACCCAGTACTTC
-	TRBV5-1	-	TRBJ2-2	CASSLGLRTGELFF	TGCGCCAGCAGCTTGGGGTTGCGGACCGGGGAGCTGTTTTTT
-	TRBV10-1	-	TRBJ2-7	CASSPTPGSHSYEQYF	TGCGCCAGCAGTCCTACTCCCGGGTCCCACTCCTACGAGCAGTACTTC
TRBD1	TRBV2	-	TRBJ1-1	CASRDRGKGTEAFF	TGTGCCAGCAGGGACAGGGGAAAGGGCACTGAAGCTTTCTTT